The 18 T cell receptor beta chains below come from one sample, sequenced in a study of T cells after yellow fever vaccination. Each CDR3 protein gets one entry after TCRdb re-called the 5' RACE reads with MiXCR. Of 300,000 to 450,000 distinct CDR3 sequences listed, approximately 6% were seen once; the top ten hold 15%. The sample here was PBMCs, taken 5 days after the yellow fever booster vaccination. These receptors were taken from a man aged 25 to 40 who received the YFV17D yellow fever vaccine.

This clonotype has more than one count but fewer than ten. This could be a read error, since a much larger clone is one nucleotide away. The rearrangement joins TRBV7-9 to TRBJ2-7; no clear D. With 1 base removed from V and 3 bases from J, the gap between germline ends came to 4 bases. CDR3 length: 12 amino acids. Germline V lookup: CDR1 SEHNR, CDR2 FQNEAQ (reference sequence). The CDR3 nucleotides read TGTGCCAGCAGCTTAGAACTCTACGAGCAGTACTTC. It is translated as CASSLELYEQYF. Using reference TRBV7-9 and TRBJ2-7 for the parts outside the CDR3, the full variable domain is DTGVSQNPRHKITKRGQNVTFRCDPISEHNRLYWYRQTLGQGPEFLTYFQNEAQLEKSRLLSDRFSAERPKGSFSTLEIQRTEQGDSAMYLCASSLELYEQYFGPGTRLTVT.

This clonotype was recorded once. The J gene is TRBJ1-5, the V gene TRBV18; the match to TRBD1 covers 8 bases. Germline CDR1 reads KGHSH; CDR2 reads LQKENI. The CDR3 length is 15 residues. The ends lost 3 bases at V and 4 bases at J; junction bases unmatched: 5. CDR3 coding DNA: TGTGCCAGCTCACCTTCGCGGACAGGGAATCAGCCCCAGCATTTT. Protein product: CASSPSRTGNQPQHF.

This clonotype was seen only a few times. The rearrangement uses TRBV19 and TRBJ2-7; no firm D call. The V and J ends lost 9 bases and 3 bases respectively, with 9 bases between them. CDR1 is LNHDA, CDR2 SQIVND, per germline (reference sequence). This CDR3 is built from 11 residues. The DNA of the CDR3 is TGTGCCAGGTTATCGGTCTACGAGCAGTACTTC. This sequence encodes CARLSVYEQYF. Variable domain in full (rest from reference TRBV19 and TRBJ2-7): DGGITQSPKYLFRKEGQNVTLSCEQNLNHDAMYWYRQDPGQGLRLIYYSQIVNDFQKGDIAEGYSVSREKKESFPLTVTSAQKNPTAFYLCARLSVYEQYFGPGTRLTVT.

The V and J genes are TRBV7-9 and TRBJ2-7; D gene uncertain. This CDR3 region has 12 residues. Per germline, CDR1 SEHNR and CDR2 FQNEAQ (reference sequence). The ends were cut back, 11 bases at V and 0 bases at J, with 11 bases in the middle. The CDR3 nucleotides are TGTGCCGCCGGTCAGAGCTCCTACGAGCAGTACTTC. Its translation: CAAGQSSYEQYF.

V and J are TRBV7-3 and TRBJ2-1, with 10 nucleotides matching TRBD2. From germline, CDR1 is SGHTA and CDR2 FQGTGA. The trim removed 5 bases at V and 4 bases at J, leaving 11 bases unmatched. The CDR3 runs to 17 residues. The CDR3 is CASSPGPSAGGYNEQFF. CDR3 sequence (DNA): TGTGCCAGCAGCCCAGGCCCCTCAGCGGGAGGGTACAATGAGCAGTTCTTC. The variable domain in full, completed from reference TRBV7-3 and TRBJ2-1, reads GAGVSQTPSNKVTEKGKYVELRCDPISGHTALYWYRQSLGQGPEFLIYFQGTGAADDSGLPNDRFFAVRPEGSVSTLKIQRTERGDSAVYLCASSPGPSAGGYNEQFFGPGTRLTVL.

There are many counts of this clonotype. The rearrangement links TRBV14 to TRBJ2-3, with D perhaps TRBD2 (5 bases). Trimming shortened V by 1 base and J by 0 bases, and 14 bases separated the two germline ends. Per the germline V gene, CDR1 is SGHDN and CDR2 is FVKESK. This CDR3 comprises 17 residues. The CDR3 sequence: CASSQVKSGLSTDTQYF. The CDR3, as DNA: TGTGCCAGCAGCCAAGTAAAGTCGGGATTAAGCACAGATACGCAGTATTTT. Full variable domain (rest looked up from reference TRBV14 and TRBJ2-3): EAGVTQFPSHSVIEKGQTVTLRCDPISGHDNLYWYRRVMGKEIKFLLHFVKESKQDESGMPNNRFLAERTGGTYSTLKVQPAELEDSGVYFCASSQVKSGLSTDTQYFGPGTRLTVL.

This clonotype was found a few times. Germline is not matched at one junction end, which may reflect a read error. The chain uses TRBV5-1 and TRBJ2-2; 9 bases fit TRBD2. Looked up from germline, CDR1 is SGHRS and CDR2 is YFSETQ. CDR3 size: 14 residues. CDR3 DNA sequence: TGCGCCAGCAGGGCTAGCGGGAACTCCGGGGAGCTGTTTTTT. Translation gives CASRASGNSGELFF.

Ten or more counts support this clonotype. The genes are TRBV7-2 and TRBJ1-5; D not certain. CDR3 length: 16 amino acids. Looked up from germline, CDR1 is SGHTA and CDR2 is FQGNSA. Trimming took off 1 base at V and 5 bases at J, with 15 bases between the two ends. CDR3 amino acids: CASSLVPGGRDQPQHF. The CDR3 DNA reads TGTGCCAGCAGCTTAGTCCCAGGCGGTAGAGATCAGCCCCAGCATTTT.

V and J are TRBV4-3 and TRBJ2-2; a possible D gene is TRBD1 (5 bases). Germline V gene lookup returns CDR1 LGHNA and CDR2 YSLEER. The CDR3 runs to 16 residues. The V gene lost 0 bases and the J gene lost 4 bases, with 12 bases spanning the gap. CDR3: CASSQDQGPPTGELFF. The CDR3 bases are TGCGCCAGCAGCCAAGATCAGGGCCCACCCACCGGGGAGCTGTTTTTT.

This clonotype has ten or more counts. The rearrangement links TRBV7-9 to TRBJ2-2; 9 bases align to TRBD2. Germline V lookup: CDR1 SEHNR, CDR2 FQNEAQ (reference sequence). The CDR3 is made up of 15 amino acids. V lost 9 bases and J lost 0; bases outside the gene matches: 5. DNA for the CDR3: TGTGCCAGTGTTCCTAGCGGGACGAACACCGGGGAGCTGTTTTTT. This translates into CASVPSGTNTGELFF.

This clonotype was counted at least ten times. The chain recombines TRBV20-1 with TRBJ2-5; D not resolved. Germline V CDR1 and CDR2: DFQATT, SNEGSKA (reference sequence). The CDR3 sequence is 13 residues long. Trimming stripped 4 bases from V and 4 bases from J, with 13 bases between. CDR3 in amino acids: CSANWNIGETQYF. The CDR3 nucleotides are TGCAGTGCTAATTGGAATATAGGAGAGACCCAGTACTTC.

In its sample, this clonotype was seen a few times. The chain carries TRBV14 and TRBJ2-7, with D uncertain. V was clipped by 1 base and J by 10 bases, with 14 bases between them. Germline CDR1 is SGHDN and CDR2 is FVKESK. The CDR3 spans 13 residues. For the CDR3, the DNA is TGTGCCAGCAGCCAAGCCTCCTCTTTTCGCCAGTACTTC. Translated, it gives CASSQASSFRQYF.

This clonotype was detected many times. The chain combines TRBV7-2 with TRBJ1-2; 9 positions agree with TRBD1. V gave up 1 base and J gave up 4 bases; unmatched junction bases: 4. The CDR3 extends over 15 amino acids. Germline V gives CDR1 SGHTA, CDR2 FQGNSA. The CDR3 DNA reads as TGTGCCAGCAGCTTAGGACAGGGGGGTTTCTATGGCTACACCTTC. This gives the protein CASSLGQGGFYGYTF. Full variable domain (remainder filled in from reference TRBV7-2 and TRBJ1-2): GAGVSQSPSNKVTEKGKDVELRCDPISGHTALYWYRQSLGQGLEFLIYFQGNSAPDKSGLPSDRFSAERTGGSVSTLTIQRTQQEDSAVYLCASSLGQGGFYGYTFGSGTRLTVV.

The chain links TRBV7-8 to TRBJ1-3; tentative D call: TRBD1 (6 bases). Germline lookup yields CDR1 SGHVS and CDR2 FQNEAQ. V gave up 3 bases and J gave up 3 bases, with 9 bases separating them. This CDR3 has 14 residues. The CDR3 coding sequence is TGTGCCAGCAGCTTCAGGGGAGGTGGAAACACCATATATTTT. Encoded protein: CASSFRGGGNTIYF.

The chain carries TRBV16 and TRBJ2-1, with 10 bases matching TRBD2. Germline trimming cut 2 bases from V and 4 bases from J; bases unmatched to any gene: 8. The CDR3 is 17 residues long. CDR1 is KGHSY, CDR2 FQNENV, per germline. CDR3 protein: CASSQILAGEIYNEQFF. The CDR3 nucleotides read TGTGCCAGCAGCCAAATCCTAGCGGGAGAAATATACAATGAGCAGTTCTTC.

This clonotype was seen a few times. This chain joins TRBV7-6 and TRBJ1-4; tentative D call: TRBD1 (5 bases). V lost 1 base, J lost 6 bases, and 12 bases lay in between. The germline gives CDR1 SGHVS, CDR2 FNYEAQ. There are 15 residues in the CDR3. Here the CDR3 reads CASSLGYRRDEKLFF. The CDR3 coding sequence is TGTGCCAGCAGCTTAGGTTACAGGCGAGATGAAAAACTGTTTTTT.

V gene TRBV29-1 combines with J gene TRBJ1-5; possible D gene TRBD1, 6 bases. CDR1 and CDR2 from the germline V gene are SQVTM and ANQGSEA. The length of the CDR3 is 12 residues. V lost 5 bases to trimming and J lost 1 base, with 6 bases between them. DNA for the CDR3: TGCAGCGTTCAGGGGAGCAATCAGCCCCAGCATTTT. Amino acid sequence: CSVQGSNQPQHF.

The J gene is TRBJ2-4, the V gene TRBV6-5; D perhaps matches TRBD1 (5 bases). V lost 0 bases and J 6 bases, leaving 12 bases between the germline ends. Germline lookup yields CDR1 MNHEY and CDR2 SVGAGI. The CDR3 consists of 15 residues. The CDR3 region has the DNA TGTGCCAGCAGTTACTCCATAGGACATCTAAACATTCAGTACTTC. The encoded protein is CASSYSIGHLNIQYF.